These T cell receptor beta chains were read from a single sample in a study of T cells in Graves' hyperthyroidism and ophthalmopathy. TCRdb analysed the multiplex PCR reads with MiXCR anew, one entry per CDR3 protein. The data hold roughly 500,000 distinct CDR3 sequences, with approximately 15% observed a single time. Material: blood. Receptor source: a woman aged 25 to 39 with Graves' hyperthyroidism that later progressed to Graves' ophthalmopathy. Both conserved end residues are part of each CDR3. D genes are given only for firm matches. The size of a clone is reported for some rows only, either as once, few or many, or as a class for expanded clones.

v_gene	len	abundance	d_gene	j_gene	CDR3nt	CDR3aa
TRBV29-1	15	once	TRBD2	TRBJ2-7	TGCAGCGTGGGGGGGCTAGCGGGGAACTACTACGAGCAGTACTTC	CSVGGLAGNYYEQYF
TRBV28	14	many	TRBD1	TRBJ1-2	TGTGCCAGCAGTGAGTCCGGGACAGGTACTGGCTACACCTTC	CASSESGTGTGYTF
TRBV28	13	few	TRBD1	TRBJ1-2	TGTGCCAGCAGGATTTTACAGGGGGATGGCTACACCTTC	CASRILQGDGYTF
TRBV7-3	13	many	.	TRBJ2-2	TGTGCCAGCAGACCTAGACAGACCGGGGAGCTGTTTTTT	CASRPRQTGELFF
TRBV20-1	16	many	.	TRBJ2-3	TGCAGTGCTTGTGGGCGTGAGGCAGTGACCACAGATACGCAGTATTTT	CSACGREAVTTDTQYF
TRBV14	15	few	.	TRBJ1-1	TGTGCCAGCACCCCAGACAGACCCAGGAACACTGAAGCTTTCTTT	CASTPDRPRNTEAFF
TRBV4-1	12	many	.	TRBJ2-1	TGCGCCAGCAGCCAAACAGGGAATGAGCAGTTCTTC	CASSQTGNEQFF
TRBV7-2	14	many	.	TRBJ1-1	TGTGCCGTCCAATCGGGGCTGCTGAACACTGAAGCTTTCTTT	CAVQSGLLNTEAFF
TRBV12-3/TRBV12-4	16	many	.	TRBJ1-5	TGTGCCAGCAGTCCCGGGACCTCTTATAGCAATCAGCCCCAGCATTTT	CASSPGTSYSNQPQHF
TRBV4-3	18	few	TRBD2	TRBJ2-1	TGCGCCAGCAGCCAAGATTCAGCCCGAGCGGGGTCCTACAATGAGCAGTTCTTC	CASSQDSARAGSYNEQFF
TRBV2	11	.	.	TRBJ2-3	TGTGGGGCAGGGGAGGTAGATACGCAGTATTTT	CGAGEVDTQYF
TRBV24-1	12	few	.	TRBJ1-2	TGTGCCACCAGTGATTTGATTTATGGCTACACCTTC	CATSDLIYGYTF
TRBV12-3/TRBV12-4	13	.	.	TRBJ2-1	TGTGCCAGCGTCGTGGGGGGCTACAATGAGCAGTTCTTC	CASVVGGYNEQFF
TRBV6-2/TRBV6-3	14	.	.	TRBJ2-7	TGTGCCAGCACCCATCGGATGGGCCCCTACGAGCAGTACTTC	CASTHRMGPYEQYF
TRBV7-9	13	few	.	TRBJ1-1	TGTGCCAGCAGCTTAACAGGGACCTCCGAAGCTTTCTTT	CASSLTGTSEAFF
TRBV9	13	.	.	TRBJ1-5	TGTGCCAGCAGCGTAGAGGCCGGGGGGCCCCAGCATTTT	CASSVEAGGPQHF
TRBV6-1	13	few	.	TRBJ2-7	TGTGCCAGCCAGGACTCATTCAACTACGAGCAGTGCTTC	CASQDSFNYEQCF
TRBV5-1	18	many	.	TRBJ2-6	TGCGCCAGCAGCCATTCTTCCCCAGGGGCCGCAGGGGCCAACGTCCTGACTTTC	CASSHSSPGAAGANVLTF
TRBV9	15	many	.	TRBJ1-6	TGTGCCAGCAGCGTCGACAGCGCCTATAATTCACCCCTCCACTTT	CASSVDSAYNSPLHF
TRBV6-1	12	many	.	TRBJ2-5	TGTGCCAGCAGTGAGCGGGCCTTGGCCCAGTACTTC	CASSERALAQYF
TRBV9	17	.	TRBD2	TRBJ2-1	TGTGCCAGCAGCGTAGGGCTAGCGGGGGGCTCCTACAATGAGCAGTTCTTC	CASSVGLAGGSYNEQFF
TRBV6-5	14	.	TRBD2	TRBJ2-1	TGTGCCAGCAGTTACGGATCGGGAGGTAGTGAGCAGTTCTTC	CASSYGSGGSEQFF
TRBV7-9	17	.	TRBD2	TRBJ2-1	TGTGCCAGCAGCCGTTCTAATTGGCTAGCGGGCCTAGGTGAGCAGTTCTTC	CASSRSNWLAGLGEQFF
TRBV6-1	13	many	.	TRBJ1-1	TGTGCCAGCAGGGTCAAGGGAGGGACTGAAGCTTTCTTT	CASRVKGGTEAFF
TRBV12-3/TRBV12-4	16	.	TRBD2	TRBJ2-1	TGTGCCAGCAGTTTTAGCGGGAGGGCCGCCTACAATGAGCAGTTCTTC	CASSFSGRAAYNEQFF